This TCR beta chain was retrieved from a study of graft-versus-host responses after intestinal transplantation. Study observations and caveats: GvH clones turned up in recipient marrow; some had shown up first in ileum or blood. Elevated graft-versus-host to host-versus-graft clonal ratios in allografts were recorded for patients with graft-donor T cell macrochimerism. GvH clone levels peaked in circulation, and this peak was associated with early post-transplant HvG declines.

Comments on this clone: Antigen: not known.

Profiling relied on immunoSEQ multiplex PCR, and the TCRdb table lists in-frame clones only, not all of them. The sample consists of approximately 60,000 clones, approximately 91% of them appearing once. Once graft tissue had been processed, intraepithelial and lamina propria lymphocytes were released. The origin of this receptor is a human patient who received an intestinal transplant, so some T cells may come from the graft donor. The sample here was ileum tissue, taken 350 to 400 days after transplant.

CDR3 amino acids: CASSVQLGALNTGELFF. The DNA of the CDR3 is TGTGCCAGCAGCGTCCAACTAGGGGCCCTTAACACCGGGGAGCTGTTTTTT. This chain uses TRBV9 with TRBJ2-2, with D tentatively TRBD1 or TRBD2 (5 bases each). V was pared by 2 bases and J by 2 bases, with 16 bases between. Germline CDR1 SGDLS, CDR2 YYNGEE. The CDR3 consists of 17 residues.